The 8 T cell receptor beta chains listed next were all sequenced from one sample in a study of T-cell reconstitution after alpha-beta-depleted transplantation in children. Researchers prepared the TCRbeta library using unique molecular identifiers, the study reports. TCRdb redid the calling of the PCR reads with MiXCR, one entry per CDR3 protein. The sample includes about 76,000 distinct CDR3 sequences, 14% of them seen just once. The sample here was PBMCs, mostly from graft donor cells, taken 180 days after TCRalphabeta/CD19-depleted stem cell transplant. These receptors were taken from a male patient aged 2-15 years who had a stem cell transplant for acute lymphoblastic leukemia, so the T cells may come from the graft donor.

In its sample, this clonotype was seen a few times. This rearrangement joins TRBV20-1 to TRBJ1-3; D ambiguous. V gave up 6 bases and J gave up 0 bases, with 18 bases separating them. CDR1 and CDR2 from the germline V gene are DFQATT and SNEGSKA (reference sequence). The CDR3 contains 16 residues. The CDR3 bases are TGCAGTGCCCTTCGAGCCGCAGGTCACTCTGGAAACACCATATATTTT. As protein: CSALRAAGHSGNTIYF.

The chain links TRBV7-2 to TRBJ1-2, with D perhaps matching TRBD1 (5 bases). Per the germline V gene, CDR1 is SGHTA and CDR2 is FQGNSA. The CDR3 runs to 15 residues. V was pared by 5 bases and J by 4 bases, with 17 bases between. The CDR3 loop reads CASSPGPQGLYGYTF. In DNA, the CDR3 is TGTGCCAGCAGCCCCGGGCCCCAGGGCCTCTATGGCTACACCTTC. Using reference TRBV7-2 and TRBJ1-2 for the parts outside the CDR3, the full variable domain is GAGVSQSPSNKVTEKGKDVELRCDPISGHTALYWYRQSLGQGLEFLIYFQGNSAPDKSGLPSDRFSAERTGGSVSTLTIQRTQQEDSAVYLCASSPGPQGLYGYTFGSGTRLTVV.

V usage is TRBV9 and J usage is TRBJ2-3; TRBD2 might be the D (6 bases). V was cut by 0 bases and J by 2 bases, with 13 bases left in between. The CDR3 extends over 16 amino acids. Germline V gene data show CDR1 as SGDLS and CDR2 as YYNGEE. The CDR3 here is CASSVGVAAVTDTQYF. Written as DNA, the CDR3 is TGTGCCAGCAGCGTAGGCGTAGCGGCAGTCACAGATACGCAGTATTTT.

V is TRBV7-2 and J is TRBJ2-3; D is unresolved. Germline V gene lookup returns CDR1 SGHTA and CDR2 FQGNSA. The CDR3 runs to 14 residues. V lost 4 bases and J 2 bases, leaving 10 bases between the germline ends. The CDR3 DNA follows: TGTGCCAGCAGCTCTACCCGGGCCACAGATACGCAGTATTTT. It yields the protein CASSSTRATDTQYF.

The table lists this clonotype with a few counts. This chain joins TRBV10-3 and TRBJ2-1; D remains ambiguous. Trimming shortened V by 8 bases and J by 6 bases, and 20 bases separated the two germline ends. Per germline, CDR1 ENHRY and CDR2 SYGVKD. The length of the CDR3 is 15 residues. CDR3 in amino acids: CAIPLGIPRGNEQFF. In nucleotides, the CDR3 is TGTGCCATCCCGTTGGGTATCCCTAGAGGCAATGAGCAGTTCTTC.

This clonotype was seen a few times. The chain couples TRBV5-1 to TRBJ1-1, with unresolved D. Deletions cut 0 bases from V and 4 bases from J, with 10 bases between. Germline V gives CDR1 SGHRS, CDR2 YFSETQ. The CDR3 has 14 residues. CDR3 in DNA: TGCGCCAGCAGCTTGGAATCTGTTGGCACTGAAGCTTTCTTT. Protein: CASSLESVGTEAFF.

In its sample, this clonotype was seen a few times. The chain links TRBV7-9 to TRBJ1-6, with D perhaps TRBD1 (6 bases). The germline V and J ends were trimmed by 4 bases and 7 bases, with 17 bases remaining between them. The CDR3 contains 16 residues. CDR1 SEHNR and CDR2 FQNEAQ come from the germline V gene (reference sequence). The CDR3 is CASSSRFRDNNSPLHF. CDR3 bases: TGTGCCAGCAGCTCCCGATTCCGGGACAACAATTCACCCCTCCACTTT.

V is TRBV7-9 and J is TRBJ1-5; D is uncertain. The CDR3 spans 14 residues. With 3 bases removed from V and 7 bases from J, the gap between germline ends came to 13 bases. Germline lookup yields CDR1 SEHNR and CDR2 FQNEAQ (reference sequence). The CDR3 nucleotides read TGTGCCAGCAGCTTGGGCCCAAACCGACAGCCCCAGCATTTT. This sequence encodes CASSLGPNRQPQHF.